This entry features one TCR beta chain sequence. The antigen this receptor binds is unknown. Qualities for individual bases were not recorded, and no much larger clone is one base off. The V end loses 1 base and the J end loses 6 bases, and a stretch of 15 bases separates them. CDR1 and CDR2 are drawn from the germline V gene: MGHRA, YSYEKL. The cysteine opens and the phenylalanine closes a CDR3 of 15 amino acids. The entry retains the CDR3 DNA only, 45 bases that are in frame from base 1. This entry is derived from a study of OX40 agonist ivuxolimab in advanced cancers. Background on the whole study: The costimulatory receptor OX40 (CD134) was targeted by ivuxolimab, a fully human IgG2 agonistic monoclonal antibody. Intravenous ivuxolimab was administered to patients every 2 weeks at six dose levels: 0.01, 0.1, 0.3, 1.5, 3 and 10 mg/kg. Of the 50 to 55 patients in dose escalation, approximately 20 had hepatocellular carcinoma, some 15 had melanoma, 9 had renal cell carcinoma and 9 had head and neck cancer. In the dose-escalation cohort, more than 75% of patients were male, and the mean age was approximately 60 years, with a range of roughly 20 to 79. Prior anti-PD-1, anti-PD-L1 or anti-CTLA-4 therapy was permitted, and about two fifths of dose-escalation patients had received checkpoint inhibitors. Three dose-escalation patients achieved partial responses, one with hepatocellular carcinoma and two with cutaneous melanoma. The point of sequencing TCRbeta in the periphery was to test whether ivuxolimab changed TCR sequence diversity and drove clonal T-cell expansion. The paper reports the monotherapy dose-escalation portion (N of about 47 patients) of the phase I ivuxolimab trial. General findings and caveats noted by the study authors: Antigen specificity was not determined for the clonally expanded peripheral T cells. After ivuxolimab, CD8+ T cells had more expanded clones than CD4+ T cells on average. At doses from 0.1 to 3.0 mg/kg, clonal expansion was seen in both CD4+ and CD8+ blood T cells between baseline and week 6. Partial responders in the 0.1-3.0 mg/kg groups had among the lowest normalized peripheral clonal expansion, especially among CD8+ T cells. Low levels of normalized T-cell clonal expansion were also shown by some nonresponding patients.

The trial excluded patients who had a history of autoimmune disease or who were on systemic immunosuppression. Peripheral blood for TCR sequencing was collected from all dose cohorts at baseline, on cycle 4 day 1, and on cycle 7 day 1. The samples were taken from a phase I, first-in-human, multicenter, open-label dose-escalation trial of ivuxolimab. Adults with locally advanced or metastatic melanoma, renal cell, hepatocellular, or head and neck squamous cell carcinoma were enrolled in the trial. CD4+ and CD8+ T cells were sorted separately from peripheral blood before TCR sequencing. Genomic DNA was extracted from sorted cells for sequencing of the TCRbeta CDR3 region. The immunoSEQ Assay was used to sequence the TCRbeta CDR3 regions. Imported from immuneACCESS, the table was reduced by TCRdb to in-frame sequences with V and J called. These copies leave out some clones; in studies compared against another copy, an unresolved V gene accounts for under half, and the cause of the remainder is not known. In this sample the table shows 75,000 to 95,000 clones, roughly 90% of which occur a single time. The ten most abundant clones make up approximately 0.5% of the sample.

The chain was built from TRBV4-1 and TRBJ1-1; TRBD1 is perhaps the D gene, given 6 matching bases. This clonotype was sampled from an adult with an advanced solid tumor such as melanoma, head and neck, liver or kidney cancer. Sample: CD4+ or CD8+ T cells sorted from blood, taken in a trial of the OX40 agonist ivuxolimab. The nucleotides read TGCGCCAGCAGCCAAGGTCAGGGGAGAGTGGCTGAAGCTTTCTTT. Its translation reads: CASSQGQGRVAEAFF.